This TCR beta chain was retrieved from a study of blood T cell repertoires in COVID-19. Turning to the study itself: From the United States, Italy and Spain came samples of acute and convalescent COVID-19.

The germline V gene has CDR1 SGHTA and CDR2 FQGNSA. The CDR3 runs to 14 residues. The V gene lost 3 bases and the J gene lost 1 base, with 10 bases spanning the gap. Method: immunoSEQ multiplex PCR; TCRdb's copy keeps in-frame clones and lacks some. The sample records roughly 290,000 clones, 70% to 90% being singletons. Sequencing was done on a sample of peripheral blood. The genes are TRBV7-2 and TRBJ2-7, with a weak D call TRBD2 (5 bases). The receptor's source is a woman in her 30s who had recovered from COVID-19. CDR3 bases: TGTGCCAGCAGCTTCGAGGGCCCTTCCTACGAGCAGTACTTC. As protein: CASSFEGPSYEQYF.